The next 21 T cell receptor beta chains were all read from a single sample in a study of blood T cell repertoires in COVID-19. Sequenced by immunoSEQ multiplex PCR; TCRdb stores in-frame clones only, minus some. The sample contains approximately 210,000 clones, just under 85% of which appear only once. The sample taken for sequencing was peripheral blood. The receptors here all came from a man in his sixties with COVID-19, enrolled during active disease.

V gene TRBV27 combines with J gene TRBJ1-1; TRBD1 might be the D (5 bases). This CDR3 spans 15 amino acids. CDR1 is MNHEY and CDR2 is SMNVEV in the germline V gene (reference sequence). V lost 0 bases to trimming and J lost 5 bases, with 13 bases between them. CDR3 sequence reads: CASSLSPGEGTEAFF. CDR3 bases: TGTGCCAGCAGTTTATCGCCGGGGGAAGGTACTGAAGCTTTCTTT.

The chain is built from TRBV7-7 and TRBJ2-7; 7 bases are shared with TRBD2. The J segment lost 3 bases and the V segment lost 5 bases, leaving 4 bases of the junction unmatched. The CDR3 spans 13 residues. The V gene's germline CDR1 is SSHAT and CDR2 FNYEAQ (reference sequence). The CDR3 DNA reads TGTGCCAGCAGCCGGGAGGTGGGCTACGAGCAGTACTTC. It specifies CASSREVGYEQYF. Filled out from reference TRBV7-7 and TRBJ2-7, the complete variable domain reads GAGVSQSPRYKVTKRGQDVTLRCDPISSHATLYWYQQALGQGPEFLTYFNYEAQPDKSGLPSDRFSAERPEGSISTLTIQRTEQRDSAMYRCASSREVGYEQYFGPGTRLTVT.

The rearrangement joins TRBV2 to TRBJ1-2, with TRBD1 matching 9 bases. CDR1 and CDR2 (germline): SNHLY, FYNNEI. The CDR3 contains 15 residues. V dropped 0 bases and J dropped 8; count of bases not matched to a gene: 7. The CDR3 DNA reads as TGTGCCAGCAGTGAAGCGCACAGGGGGCTAGGGGGCTACACCTTC. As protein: CASSEAHRGLGGYTF.

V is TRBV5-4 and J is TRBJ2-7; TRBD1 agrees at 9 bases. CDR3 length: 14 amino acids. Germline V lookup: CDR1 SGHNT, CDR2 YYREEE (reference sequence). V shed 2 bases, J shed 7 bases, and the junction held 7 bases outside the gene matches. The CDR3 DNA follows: TGTGCCAGCAGCTTAGGGACAGGGATCCGAGAGCAGTACTTC. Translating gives CASSLGTGIREQYF.

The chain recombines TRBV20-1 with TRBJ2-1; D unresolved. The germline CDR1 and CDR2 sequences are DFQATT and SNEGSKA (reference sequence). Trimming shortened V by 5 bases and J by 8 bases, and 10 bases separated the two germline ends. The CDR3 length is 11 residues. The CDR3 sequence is CSALPSHEQFF. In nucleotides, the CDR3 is TGCAGTGCTCTCCCTAGTCATGAGCAGTTCTTC.

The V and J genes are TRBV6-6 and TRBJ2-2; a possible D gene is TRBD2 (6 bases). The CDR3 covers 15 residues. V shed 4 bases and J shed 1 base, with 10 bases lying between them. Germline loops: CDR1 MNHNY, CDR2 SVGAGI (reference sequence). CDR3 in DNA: TGTGCCAGCAGTTCAGGGAGGTTGAACACCGGGGAGCTGTTTTTT. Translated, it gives CASSSGRLNTGELFF.

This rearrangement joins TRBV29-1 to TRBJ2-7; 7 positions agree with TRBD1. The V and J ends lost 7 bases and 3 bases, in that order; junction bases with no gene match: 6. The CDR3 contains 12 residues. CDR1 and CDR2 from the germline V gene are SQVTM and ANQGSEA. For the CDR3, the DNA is TGCAGCGCCAGGGGACAGCACTACGAGCAGTACTTC. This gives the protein CSARGQHYEQYF.

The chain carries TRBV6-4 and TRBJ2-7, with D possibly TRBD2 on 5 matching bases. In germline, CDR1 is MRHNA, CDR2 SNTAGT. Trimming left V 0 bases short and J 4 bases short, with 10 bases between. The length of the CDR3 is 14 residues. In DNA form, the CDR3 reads TGTGCCAGCAGTGACTCGGGTAGCGCGTACGAGCAGTACTTC. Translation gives CASSDSGSAYEQYF.

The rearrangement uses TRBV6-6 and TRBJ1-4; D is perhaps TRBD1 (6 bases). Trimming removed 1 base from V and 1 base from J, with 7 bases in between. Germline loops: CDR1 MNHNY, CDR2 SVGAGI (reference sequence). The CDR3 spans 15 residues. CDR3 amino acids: CASSYLQGTNEKLFF. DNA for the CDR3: TGTGCCAGCAGTTACTTACAGGGAACTAATGAAAAACTGTTTTTT.

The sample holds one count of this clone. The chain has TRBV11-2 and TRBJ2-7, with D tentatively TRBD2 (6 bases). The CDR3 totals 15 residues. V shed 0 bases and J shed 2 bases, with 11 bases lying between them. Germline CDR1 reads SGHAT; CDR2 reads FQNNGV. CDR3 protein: CASSLDLGGTYEQYF. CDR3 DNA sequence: TGTGCCAGCAGCTTAGACCTCGGGGGAACCTACGAGCAGTACTTC.

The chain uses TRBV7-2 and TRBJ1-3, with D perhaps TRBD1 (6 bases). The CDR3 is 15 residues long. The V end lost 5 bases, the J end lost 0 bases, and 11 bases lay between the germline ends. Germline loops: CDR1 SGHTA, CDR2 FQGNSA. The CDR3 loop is CASSVTGFSGNTIYF. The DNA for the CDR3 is TGTGCCAGCAGCGTCACAGGGTTCTCTGGAAACACCATATATTTT.

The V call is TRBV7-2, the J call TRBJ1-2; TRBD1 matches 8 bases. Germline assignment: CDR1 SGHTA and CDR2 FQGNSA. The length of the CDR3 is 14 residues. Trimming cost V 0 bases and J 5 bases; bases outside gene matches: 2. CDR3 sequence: CASSLARGLYGYTF. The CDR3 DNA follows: TGTGCCAGCAGCTTAGCCAGGGGGCTTTATGGCTACACCTTC.

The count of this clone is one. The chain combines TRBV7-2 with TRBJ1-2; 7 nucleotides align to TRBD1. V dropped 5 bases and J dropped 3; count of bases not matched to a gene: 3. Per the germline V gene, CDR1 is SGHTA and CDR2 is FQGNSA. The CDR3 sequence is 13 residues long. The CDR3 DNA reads TGTGCCAGCAGCCCCGACAGGGACTATGGCTACACCTTC. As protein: CASSPDRDYGYTF.

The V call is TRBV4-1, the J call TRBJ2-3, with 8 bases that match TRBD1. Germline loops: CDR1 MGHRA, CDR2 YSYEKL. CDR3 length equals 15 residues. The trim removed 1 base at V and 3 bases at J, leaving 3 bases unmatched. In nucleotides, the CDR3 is TGCGCCAGCAGCCAAGCCTACAGGGGGACAGATACGCAGTATTTT. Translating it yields CASSQAYRGTDTQYF.

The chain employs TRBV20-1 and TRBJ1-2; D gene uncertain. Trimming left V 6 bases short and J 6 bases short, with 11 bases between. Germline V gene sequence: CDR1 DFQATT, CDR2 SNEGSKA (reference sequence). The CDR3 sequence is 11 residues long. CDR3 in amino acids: CSAPTVDGYTF. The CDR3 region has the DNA TGCAGTGCGCCCACAGTGGATGGCTACACCTTC.

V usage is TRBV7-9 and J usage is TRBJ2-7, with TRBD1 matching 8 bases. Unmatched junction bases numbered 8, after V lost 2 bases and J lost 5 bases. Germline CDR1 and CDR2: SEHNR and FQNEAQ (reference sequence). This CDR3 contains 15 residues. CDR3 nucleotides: TGTGCCAGCAGCTTATGGACAGGGTATTTCCACGAGCAGTACTTC. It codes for CASSLWTGYFHEQYF.

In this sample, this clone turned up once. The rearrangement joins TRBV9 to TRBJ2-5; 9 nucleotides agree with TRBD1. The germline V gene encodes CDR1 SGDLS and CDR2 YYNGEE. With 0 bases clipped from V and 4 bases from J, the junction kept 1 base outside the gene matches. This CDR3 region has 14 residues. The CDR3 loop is CASSVDRGPETQYF. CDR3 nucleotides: TGTGCCAGCAGCGTAGACAGGGGGCCAGAGACCCAGTACTTC.

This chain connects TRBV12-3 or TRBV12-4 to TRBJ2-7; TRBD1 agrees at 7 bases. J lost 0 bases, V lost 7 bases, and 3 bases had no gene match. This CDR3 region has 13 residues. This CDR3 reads CASNRDSSYEQYF. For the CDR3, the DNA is TGTGCCAGCAATCGGGACAGCTCCTACGAGCAGTACTTC.

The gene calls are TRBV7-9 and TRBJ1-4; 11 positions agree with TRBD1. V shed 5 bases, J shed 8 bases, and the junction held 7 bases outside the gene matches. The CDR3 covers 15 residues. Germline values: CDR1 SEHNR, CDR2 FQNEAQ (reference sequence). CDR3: CASSNSGTGGEKLFF. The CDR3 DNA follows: TGTGCCAGCAGCAACTCCGGGACAGGGGGAGAAAAACTGTTTTTT. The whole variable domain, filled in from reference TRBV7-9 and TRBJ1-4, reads DTGVSQNPRHKITKRGQNVTFRCDPISEHNRLYWYRQTLGQGPEFLTYFQNEAQLEKSRLLSDRFSAERPKGSFSTLEIQRTEQGDSAMYLCASSNSGTGGEKLFFGSGTQLSVL.

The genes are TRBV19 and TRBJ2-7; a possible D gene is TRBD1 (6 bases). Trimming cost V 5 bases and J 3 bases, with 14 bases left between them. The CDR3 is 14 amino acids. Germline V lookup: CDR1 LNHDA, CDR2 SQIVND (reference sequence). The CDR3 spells CASSGRQEYYEQYF. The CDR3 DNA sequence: TGTGCCAGTAGTGGGAGACAGGAATACTACGAGCAGTACTTC.

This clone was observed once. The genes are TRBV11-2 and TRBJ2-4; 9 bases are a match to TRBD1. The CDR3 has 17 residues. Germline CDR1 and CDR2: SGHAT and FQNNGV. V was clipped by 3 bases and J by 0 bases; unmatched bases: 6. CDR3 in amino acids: CASSFQDRGLAKNIQYF. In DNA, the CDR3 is TGTGCCAGCAGCTTCCAGGACAGGGGTCTAGCCAAAAACATTCAGTACTTC. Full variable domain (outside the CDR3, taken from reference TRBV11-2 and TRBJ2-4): EAGVAQSPRYKIIEKRQSVAFWCNPISGHATLYWYQQILGQGPKLLIQFQNNGVVDDSQLPKDRFSAERLKGVDSTLKIQPAKLEDSAVYLCASSFQDRGLAKNIQYFGAGTRLSVL.